A single sample gave rise to the 31 T cell receptor beta chains below, sequenced in a study of pediatric ulcerative colitis (dated by TCRdb to about 2019). One to two pinch biopsies were taken from the rectum for research during colonoscopy. Libraries were prepared through the immunoSEQ multiplex PCR assay. TCRdb provides this immuneACCESS table in a form limited to in-frame rearrangements. Some clones are lacking; in checked studies, under half of them reflect an unresolved V gene, and why the rest are absent is not known. Recorded for this sample are around 37,000 clones; 65% to 85% of them occurred a single time. Jointly, the top ten make up 7.5% to 9% of the sample. The sequencing sample was made of gut tissue. The receptors were sampled from a boy aged 5-17 years with severe ulcerative colitis.

The rearrangement links TRBV30 to TRBJ2-5; a weak D match, TRBD2 (5 bases). Germline CDR1 is GTSNPN and CDR2 is SVGIG (reference sequence). The CDR3 has 14 amino acids. V was shortened by 0 bases and J by 6 bases, with 14 bases between the two germline ends. The CDR3: CAWSVDGVVQTQYF. The CDR3 nucleotides read TGTGCCTGGAGTGTGGACGGGGTTGTTCAGACCCAGTACTTC.

The chain uses TRBV5-1 and TRBJ1-5; a weak D match, TRBD1 (6 bases). This CDR3 spans 13 amino acids. V was clipped by 0 bases and J by 7 bases, with 8 bases between them. From germline, CDR1 is SGHRS and CDR2 YFSETQ. Written as DNA, the CDR3 is TGCGCCAGCAGCTTGGTAGGGGGACAGCCCCAGCATTTT. Its translation is CASSLVGGQPQHF. Based on the CDR3 plus reference TRBV5-1 and TRBJ1-5, the full variable domain is KAGVTQTPRYLIKTRGQQVTLSCSPISGHRSVSWYQQTPGQGLQFLFEYFSETQRNKGNFPGRFSGRQFSNSRSEMNVSTLELGDSALYLCASSLVGGQPQHFGDGTRLSIL.

The chain joins TRBV15 to TRBJ1-1; D ambiguous. The V gene's germline CDR1 is LNHNV and CDR2 YYDKDF (reference sequence). This CDR3 is built from 12 residues. The germline V and J ends were trimmed by 0 bases and 4 bases, with 3 bases remaining between them. The CDR3: CATSRDITEAFF. As DNA, the CDR3 is TGTGCCACCAGCAGAGATATCACTGAAGCTTTCTTT.

V usage is TRBV5-4 and J usage is TRBJ2-5; D is unclear. CDR1 SGHNT and CDR2 YYREEE come from the germline V gene (reference sequence). The V gene lost 2 bases and the J gene lost 6 bases, with 5 bases spanning the gap. The CDR3 is 11 amino acids. CDR3 bases: TGTGCCAGCAGCTTAAACAAGACCCAGTACTTC. Encoded protein: CASSLNKTQYF.

V is TRBV6-5 and J is TRBJ2-7; a weak D match, TRBD2 (7 bases). The V end lost 6 bases, the J end lost 4 bases, and 16 bases lay between the germline ends. Germline V CDR1 and CDR2: MNHEY, SVGAGI. The CDR3 sequence is 14 residues long. This CDR3 is CASRSPGGRYEQYF. CDR3 coding DNA: TGTGCCAGCAGATCACCGGGGGGCCGGTACGAGCAGTACTTC.

The chain employs TRBV19 and TRBJ1-2; D uncertain. The germline V gene encodes CDR1 LNHDA and CDR2 SQIVND (reference sequence). The V end lost 6 bases, the J end lost 7 bases, and 12 bases lay between the germline ends. CDR3 size: 12 residues. In nucleotides, the CDR3 is TGTGCCAGTAGGGATTTTCTGGGTGGCTACACCTTC. Protein sequence: CASRDFLGGYTF.

The chain couples TRBV6-6 to TRBJ2-3; D not certain. Trimming left V 5 bases short and J 5 bases short, with 8 bases between. CDR3 length equals 12 residues. CDR1 is MNHNY, CDR2 SVGAGI, per germline (reference sequence). CDR3 nucleotide sequence: TGTGCCAGCAGTCAGCTGGGAGATACGCAGTATTTT. It is translated as CASSQLGDTQYF.

J is TRBJ2-3 and V is TRBV5-1; 8 bases align to TRBD1. In germline, CDR1 is SGHRS, CDR2 YFSETQ. With 2 bases clipped from V and 3 bases from J, the junction kept 5 bases outside the gene matches. CDR3 length equals 15 residues. CDR3 sequence reads: CASSFGTGGTDTQYF. Written as DNA, the CDR3 is TGCGCCAGCAGCTTCGGGACAGGAGGAACAGATACGCAGTATTTT.

This chain joins TRBV18 and TRBJ1-1; no definite D call. The ends were cut back, 8 bases at V and 0 bases at J, with 7 bases in the middle. The CDR3 runs to 12 residues. CDR1 KGHSH and CDR2 LQKENI come from the germline V gene. CDR3 nucleotides: TGTGCCAGCCGAACACTGAACACTGAAGCTTTCTTT. Translation gives CASRTLNTEAFF.

The CDR3 DNA follows: TGTGCCACCAGCAGAGGGGACAGGGGTATCACAGATACGCAGTATTTT. It encodes CATSRGDRGITDTQYF. The gene calls are TRBV15 and TRBJ2-3; 10 nucleotides match TRBD1. Germline lookup yields CDR1 LNHNV and CDR2 YYDKDF (reference sequence). The V gene end was trimmed by 1 base and the J gene end by 2 bases; junction bases not matched to a gene: 3. The CDR3 sequence is 16 residues long.

The chain is built from TRBV11-3 and TRBJ1-6; D is undetermined. Germline-derived CDR1 and CDR2 are SGHNT and YENEEA. The CDR3 is made up of 14 amino acids. V was shortened by 0 bases and J by 7 bases, with 7 bases between the two germline ends. The CDR3 region has the DNA TGTGCCAGCAGCTTAGACAGCCGCAATTCACCCCTCCACTTT. Encoded protein: CASSLDSRNSPLHF.

The genes are TRBV13 and TRBJ2-1; 12 bases agree with TRBD2. The J segment lost 3 bases and the V segment lost 6 bases, leaving 6 bases of the junction unmatched. This CDR3 is built from 16 residues. Germline V gene sequence: CDR1 PRHDT, CDR2 FYEKMQ (reference sequence). The CDR3 region has the DNA TGTGCCAGCAGTTCTAGCGGGGGGGTTGGCTACAATGAGCAGTTCTTC. Its protein product is CASSSSGGVGYNEQFF.

This clone has only one observation. The gene calls are TRBV7-9 and TRBJ2-1; D is ambiguous. V lost 4 bases and J lost 5, with 6 bases in between. Per the germline V gene, CDR1 is SEHNR and CDR2 is FQNEAQ (reference sequence). This CDR3 spans 12 amino acids. CDR3 sequence reads: CASSWWNNEQFF. The CDR3 coding sequence is TGTGCCAGCAGCTGGTGGAACAATGAGCAGTTCTTC.

By proportion, this clone is medium-sized. CDR3 bases: TGTGCCAGCAGTTTCAGGGGAAACAGCTCACCCCTCCACTTT. Translation gives CASSFRGNSSPLHF. V gene TRBV28 combines with J gene TRBJ1-6; a possible D gene is TRBD1 (6 bases). CDR1 MDHEN and CDR2 SYDVKM come from the germline V gene. Trimming took off 3 bases at V and 10 bases at J, with 13 bases between the two ends. The CDR3 is 14 amino acids.

V gene TRBV6-5 combines with J gene TRBJ2-7; 7 nucleotides match TRBD2. The CDR3 runs 14 residues. J was trimmed by 3 bases and V by 9 bases; bases with no gene match: 11. CDR1 is MNHEY and CDR2 is SVGAGI in the germline V gene. CDR3 in amino acids: CASRPRGLVYEQYF. The DNA for the CDR3 is TGTGCCAGTCGACCTCGAGGACTAGTCTACGAGCAGTACTTC.

The rearrangement uses TRBV7-6 and TRBJ1-2, with TRBD1 as a possible D gene (5 bases). The CDR3 totals 14 residues. Trimming took 1 base from V and 8 from J, leaving 14 bases between them. CDR1 and CDR2 (germline): SGHVS, FNYEAQ. CDR3 amino acids: CASSLGREDRGYTF. For the CDR3, the DNA is TGTGCCAGCAGCTTAGGCAGGGAGGATAGGGGCTACACCTTC.

This rearrangement joins TRBV9 to TRBJ2-7; no firm D call. The V end was cut by 8 bases, the J end by 5 bases, with 23 bases between. Germline CDR1 and CDR2: SGDLS and YYNGEE. The CDR3 sequence is 15 residues long. The CDR3 DNA reads as TGTGCCAGAGTATCCAATATTGTTCCTCCCAACGAGCAGTACTTC. Translation: CARVSNIVPPNEQYF.

The rearrangement links TRBV2 to TRBJ1-2; 11 bases line up with TRBD1. The germline CDR1 and CDR2 sequences are SNHLY and FYNNEI. CDR3 size: 15 residues. Trimming took 4 bases from V and 6 from J; bases not matched to a gene: 7. DNA for the CDR3: TGTGCCAGCAGTGGGGTTGGACAGGGGGCAGATGGCTACACCTTC. Protein product: CASSGVGQGADGYTF.

The CDR3, as DNA: TGTGCCAGCTCACAGACAGGGACTAATGAAAAACTGTTTTTT. Translating it yields CASSQTGTNEKLFF. The rearrangement joins TRBV18 to TRBJ1-4; TRBD1 aligns across 7 bases. This CDR3 has 14 amino acids. The J segment lost 2 bases and the V segment lost 4 bases, leaving 1 base of the junction unmatched. The germline gives CDR1 KGHSH, CDR2 LQKENI.

The chain uses TRBV14 and TRBJ1-1, with TRBD1 matching over 7 bases. CDR1 is SGHDN, CDR2 FVKESK, per germline. V lost 3 bases to trimming and J lost 0 bases; unmatched junction nucleotides: 4. The CDR3 sequence is 15 residues long. This chain's CDR3 is CASSQVGGLNTEAFF. For the CDR3, the DNA is TGTGCCAGCAGCCAGGTAGGGGGCCTGAACACTGAAGCTTTCTTT.

Points on this clone: Other DNA sequences within the sample encode an identical CDR3. The chain recombines TRBV6-6 with TRBJ1-2; 9 bases match TRBD1. The CDR3 has 15 amino acids. The junction had 3 bases not matched to a gene; V was cut back by 4 bases and J by 0 bases. Looked up from germline, CDR1 is MNHNY and CDR2 is SVGAGI (reference sequence). The DNA of the CDR3 is TGTGCCAGCAGTTCCCGGACAGGGGCTAACTATGGCTACACCTTC. This translates into CASSSRTGANYGYTF.

The chain combines TRBV15 with TRBJ1-1; no clear D gene. Germline V gene sequence: CDR1 LNHNV, CDR2 YYDKDF (reference sequence). The CDR3 totals 13 residues. V was clipped by 0 bases and J by 5 bases, with 7 bases between them. The CDR3 sequence is CATSRDLGTEAFF. The CDR3 nucleotides are TGTGCCACCAGCAGAGATTTGGGGACTGAAGCTTTCTTT.

The V call is TRBV27, the J call TRBJ1-1, with unresolved D. The CDR3 extends over 12 amino acids. V was shortened by 9 bases and J by 4 bases, with 12 bases between the two germline ends. Germline lookup yields CDR1 MNHEY and CDR2 SMNVEV (reference sequence). The CDR3 is CARRTDGTEAFF. CDR3 sequence (DNA): TGTGCCAGGCGTACGGACGGCACTGAAGCTTTCTTT.

This clone was counted between two and nine times. This chain joins TRBV10-3 and TRBJ2-1, with a tentative D call TRBD2 (5 bases). Between the trimmed V and J ends, which lost 2 bases and 9 bases, there was a span of 14 bases. Per germline, CDR1 ENHRY and CDR2 SYGVKD. This CDR3 has 14 amino acids. This CDR3 reads CAISEASGNLEQFF. The CDR3, as DNA: TGTGCCATCAGTGAGGCCTCCGGGAACCTTGAGCAGTTCTTC.

The V and J genes are TRBV6-4 and TRBJ1-1; D gene ambiguous. Germline-derived CDR1 and CDR2 are MRHNA and SNTAGT. The CDR3 has 15 residues. V gave up 3 bases and J gave up 1 base, with 12 bases separating them. The CDR3 DNA reads TGTGCCAGCAGTGAAACTGCAGAACAGAACACTGAAGCTTTCTTT. It codes for CASSETAEQNTEAFF.

This clone was observed a few times. The chain recombines TRBV5-1 with TRBJ1-2, with a tentative D call TRBD1 (6 bases). V dropped 5 bases and J dropped 3 bases, with 8 bases sitting between them. Germline CDR1 is SGHRS and CDR2 is YFSETQ. The CDR3 has 12 residues. The CDR3 nucleotides are TGCGCCAGCAGGCCAGGGGACTATGGCTACACCTTC. It yields the protein CASRPGDYGYTF.

The chain combines TRBV27 with TRBJ1-3, with D perhaps TRBD1 (6 bases). V lost 4 bases, J lost 0 bases, and 10 bases lay in between. This CDR3 has 15 residues. Germline CDR1 MNHEY, CDR2 SMNVEV (reference sequence). CDR3 in DNA: TGTGCCAGCAGTTCCGGGGGCGTCTCTGGAAACACCATATATTTT. Encoded protein: CASSSGGVSGNTIYF.

This clone was seen once. V and J are TRBV6-6 and TRBJ2-7; D is tentatively TRBD1 or TRBD2 (5 bases each). Germline assignment: CDR1 MNHNY and CDR2 SVGAGI (reference sequence). Trimming took off 4 bases at V and 1 base at J, with 11 bases between the two ends. The CDR3 consists of 14 residues. CDR3 sequence reads: CASSLGDFSYEQYF. CDR3 DNA sequence: TGTGCCAGCAGTTTGGGGGATTTTTCCTACGAGCAGTACTTC.

The CDR3 nucleotides read TGCGCCAGCAGCCAAGACGGGGGATCTGGCGAAAAACTGTTTTTT. Its protein product is CASSQDGGSGEKLFF. The chain is built from TRBV4-1 and TRBJ1-4, with D tentatively TRBD1 (5 bases). This CDR3 contains 15 residues. V shed 0 bases and J shed 8 bases, with 13 bases lying between them. Germline V CDR1 and CDR2: MGHRA, YSYEKL.

V gene TRBV11-3 combines with J gene TRBJ2-7; no clear D gene. Trimming removed 7 bases at V and 3 bases at J, with 19 bases between. From germline, CDR1 is SGHNT and CDR2 YENEEA. This CDR3 spans 15 amino acids. The CDR3 region is CASIQRSAIRYEQYF. The CDR3 DNA follows: TGTGCCAGCATCCAAAGATCTGCCATCCGCTACGAGCAGTACTTC.

This rearrangement joins TRBV9 to TRBJ1-1; D is unclear. V was pared by 1 base and J by 5 bases, with 6 bases between. Germline CDR1 reads SGDLS; CDR2 reads YYNGEE. The CDR3 totals 12 residues. CDR3: CASSVHGTEAFF. The DNA for the CDR3 is TGTGCCAGCAGCGTACATGGAACTGAAGCTTTCTTT. Full variable domain (outside the CDR3, taken from reference TRBV9 and TRBJ1-1): DSGVTQTPKHLITATGQRVTLRCSPRSGDLSVYWYQQSLDQGLQFLIQYYNGEERAKGNILERFSAQQFPDLHSELNLSSLELGDSALYFCASSVHGTEAFFGQGTRLTVV.